Listed below are T cell receptor beta chains from one sample, sequenced in a study of blood T cells in healthy people across ages. In TCRdb, the 5' RACE reads were re-called with MiXCR into one record per CDR3 protein. The repertoire includes 1.5 million to 2 million distinct CDR3 sequences, 39% of them detected once, and 23% sits in the top ten. The material sequenced was blood. These receptors all come from a human donor in good health. The CDR3 runs from the conserved cysteine through the conserved F or W. Each record gives: J gene, D gene, V gene, CDR3 protein. The D gene is left open where the match is weak.

j_gene: TRBJ2-3
d_gene: .
v_gene: TRBV6-5
CDR3aa: CASSIGTPDTDTQYF

j_gene: .
d_gene: .
v_gene: TRBV5-1
CDR3aa: CASSLGTLSEQYF

j_gene: TRBJ1-6
d_gene: .
v_gene: TRBV28
CDR3aa: CASNRWGSNSPLHF

j_gene: TRBJ1-1
d_gene: .
v_gene: TRBV7-2
CDR3aa: CASSRRQVGAEAFF

j_gene: TRBJ1-5
d_gene: TRBD1
v_gene: TRBV4-1
CDR3aa: CASSPVTGGGQPQHF

j_gene: TRBJ2-5
d_gene: .
v_gene: TRBV20-1
CDR3aa: CSARSIGGERGQYF

j_gene: TRBJ1-2
d_gene: .
v_gene: TRBV20-1
CDR3aa: CSAREEKTSYGYTF

j_gene: TRBJ2-1
d_gene: .
v_gene: TRBV6-5
CDR3aa: CASSFRPAGSYNEQFF

j_gene: TRBJ2-6
d_gene: .
v_gene: TRBV7-2
CDR3aa: CASSLEMANVLTF

j_gene: TRBJ2-1
d_gene: .
v_gene: TRBV9
CDR3aa: CASSVTESEIGNEQFF

j_gene: TRBJ2-7
d_gene: .
v_gene: TRBV12-3/TRBV12-4
CDR3aa: CASSLGLYSYEQYF

j_gene: TRBJ2-7
d_gene: TRBD1
v_gene: TRBV7-2
CDR3aa: CASSKKTGGEQYF

j_gene: TRBJ2-7
d_gene: .
v_gene: TRBV6-2/TRBV6-3
CDR3aa: CASSWTDEQYF

j_gene: TRBJ1-2
d_gene: .
v_gene: TRBV2
CDR3aa: CASAAGSPNYGYTF

j_gene: TRBJ2-7
d_gene: .
v_gene: TRBV20-1
CDR3aa: CSAKASAVYEQYF

j_gene: TRBJ1-2
d_gene: .
v_gene: TRBV10-3
CDR3aa: CAISTGLPSTNYGYTF

j_gene: TRBJ2-2
d_gene: TRBD1
v_gene: TRBV7-9
CDR3aa: CASSSTRQGIDTGELFF

j_gene: TRBJ2-3
d_gene: TRBD1
v_gene: TRBV5-1
CDR3aa: CASSPGQGESDTQYF

j_gene: TRBJ1-2
d_gene: .
v_gene: TRBV6-2/TRBV6-3
CDR3aa: CASSTQGSRRYYTF

j_gene: TRBJ2-2
d_gene: .
v_gene: TRBV4-2
CDR3aa: CASTLGEGLGERFF

j_gene: TRBJ2-7
d_gene: .
v_gene: TRBV7-9
CDR3aa: CSSSLAGYEQYF

j_gene: TRBJ2-5
d_gene: .
v_gene: TRBV6-2/TRBV6-3
CDR3aa: CASSGILETQYF

j_gene: TRBJ2-3
d_gene: TRBD2
v_gene: TRBV6-7
CDR3aa: CATSDPLADTDTQYF

j_gene: TRBJ1-2
d_gene: .
v_gene: TRBV5-1
CDR3aa: CASSGDSPNYGYTF

j_gene: TRBJ2-1
d_gene: .
v_gene: TRBV5-1
CDR3aa: CASSLSQVGYNEQFF

j_gene: TRBJ1-3
d_gene: .
v_gene: TRBV30
CDR3aa: CACSGSSGNTIYF

j_gene: TRBJ2-7
d_gene: .
v_gene: TRBV28
CDR3aa: CASLGGPPSYEQYF

j_gene: TRBJ2-6
d_gene: .
v_gene: TRBV20-1
CDR3aa: CSARPFRDHSGANVLTF